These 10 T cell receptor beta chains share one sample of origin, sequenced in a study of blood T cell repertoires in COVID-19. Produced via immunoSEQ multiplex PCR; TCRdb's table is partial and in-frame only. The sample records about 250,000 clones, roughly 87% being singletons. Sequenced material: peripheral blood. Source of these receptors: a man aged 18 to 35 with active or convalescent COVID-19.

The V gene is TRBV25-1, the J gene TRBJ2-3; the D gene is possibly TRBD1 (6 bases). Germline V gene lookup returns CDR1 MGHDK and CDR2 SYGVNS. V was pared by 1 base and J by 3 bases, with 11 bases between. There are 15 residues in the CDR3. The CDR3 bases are TGTGCCAGCAGTGAATGGGGCAGGGGAACAGATACGCAGTATTTT. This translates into CASSEWGRGTDTQYF.

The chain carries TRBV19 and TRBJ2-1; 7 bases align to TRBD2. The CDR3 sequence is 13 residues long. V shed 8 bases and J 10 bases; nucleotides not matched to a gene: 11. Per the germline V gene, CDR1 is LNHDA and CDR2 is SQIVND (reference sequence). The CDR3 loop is CASRTGMRGEQFF. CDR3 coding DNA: TGTGCCAGTCGTACGGGGATGCGGGGGGAGCAGTTCTTC.

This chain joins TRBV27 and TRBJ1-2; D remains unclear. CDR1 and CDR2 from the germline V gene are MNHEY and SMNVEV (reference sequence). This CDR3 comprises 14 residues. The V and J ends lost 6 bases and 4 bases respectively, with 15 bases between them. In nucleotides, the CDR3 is TGTGCCAGCAGGTTTAATGGTCGGGGCTATGGCTACACCTTC. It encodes CASRFNGRGYGYTF.

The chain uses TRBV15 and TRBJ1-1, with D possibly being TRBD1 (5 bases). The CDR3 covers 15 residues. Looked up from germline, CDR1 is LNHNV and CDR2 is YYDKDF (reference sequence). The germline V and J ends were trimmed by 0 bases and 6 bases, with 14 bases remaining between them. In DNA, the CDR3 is TGTGCCACCAGCAGAGATGGGGCCCAGGGCGCTGAAGCTTTCTTT. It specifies CATSRDGAQGAEAFF.

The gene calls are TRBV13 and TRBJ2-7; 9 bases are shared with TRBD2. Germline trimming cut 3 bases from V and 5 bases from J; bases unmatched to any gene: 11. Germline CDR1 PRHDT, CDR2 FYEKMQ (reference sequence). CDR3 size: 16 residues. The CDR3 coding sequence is TGTGCCAGCAGCTTTTGGAGGACTAGCGCCCTTCACGAGCAGTACTTC. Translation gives CASSFWRTSALHEQYF.

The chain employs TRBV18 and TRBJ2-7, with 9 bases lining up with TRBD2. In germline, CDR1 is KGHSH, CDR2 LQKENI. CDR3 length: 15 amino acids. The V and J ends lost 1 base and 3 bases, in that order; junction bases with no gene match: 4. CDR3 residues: CASSPQATSGYEQYF. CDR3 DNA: TGTGCCAGCTCACCACAGGCGACTAGCGGCTACGAGCAGTACTTC.

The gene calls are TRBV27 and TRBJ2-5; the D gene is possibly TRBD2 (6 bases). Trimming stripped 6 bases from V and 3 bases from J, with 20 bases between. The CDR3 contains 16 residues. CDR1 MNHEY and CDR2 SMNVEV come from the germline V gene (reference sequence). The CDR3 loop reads CASRTGTGTAEETQYF. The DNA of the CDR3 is TGTGCCAGCAGAACAGGAACCGGGACTGCGGAAGAGACCCAGTACTTC.

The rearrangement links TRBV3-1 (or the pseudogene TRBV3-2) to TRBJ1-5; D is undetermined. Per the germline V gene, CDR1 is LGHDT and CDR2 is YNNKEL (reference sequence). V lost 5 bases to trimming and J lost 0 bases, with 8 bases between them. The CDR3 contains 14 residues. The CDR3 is CASSLYSSNQPQHF. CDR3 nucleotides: TGTGCCAGCAGCTTATACAGTAGCAATCAGCCCCAGCATTTT.

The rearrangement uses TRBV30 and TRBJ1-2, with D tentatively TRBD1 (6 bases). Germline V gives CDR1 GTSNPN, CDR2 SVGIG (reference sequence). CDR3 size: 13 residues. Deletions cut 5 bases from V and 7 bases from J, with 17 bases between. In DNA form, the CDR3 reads TGTGCCTGGGCGGACAGCCGGTCTAGTGGCTACACCTTC. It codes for CAWADSRSSGYTF.

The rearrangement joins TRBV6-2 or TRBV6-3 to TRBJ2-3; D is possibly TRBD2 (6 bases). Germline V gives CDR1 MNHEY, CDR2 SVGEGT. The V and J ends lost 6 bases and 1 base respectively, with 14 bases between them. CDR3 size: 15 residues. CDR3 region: CASSPGTYRTDTQYF. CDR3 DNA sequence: TGTGCCAGCAGCCCCGGGACTTACCGCACAGATACGCAGTATTTT.